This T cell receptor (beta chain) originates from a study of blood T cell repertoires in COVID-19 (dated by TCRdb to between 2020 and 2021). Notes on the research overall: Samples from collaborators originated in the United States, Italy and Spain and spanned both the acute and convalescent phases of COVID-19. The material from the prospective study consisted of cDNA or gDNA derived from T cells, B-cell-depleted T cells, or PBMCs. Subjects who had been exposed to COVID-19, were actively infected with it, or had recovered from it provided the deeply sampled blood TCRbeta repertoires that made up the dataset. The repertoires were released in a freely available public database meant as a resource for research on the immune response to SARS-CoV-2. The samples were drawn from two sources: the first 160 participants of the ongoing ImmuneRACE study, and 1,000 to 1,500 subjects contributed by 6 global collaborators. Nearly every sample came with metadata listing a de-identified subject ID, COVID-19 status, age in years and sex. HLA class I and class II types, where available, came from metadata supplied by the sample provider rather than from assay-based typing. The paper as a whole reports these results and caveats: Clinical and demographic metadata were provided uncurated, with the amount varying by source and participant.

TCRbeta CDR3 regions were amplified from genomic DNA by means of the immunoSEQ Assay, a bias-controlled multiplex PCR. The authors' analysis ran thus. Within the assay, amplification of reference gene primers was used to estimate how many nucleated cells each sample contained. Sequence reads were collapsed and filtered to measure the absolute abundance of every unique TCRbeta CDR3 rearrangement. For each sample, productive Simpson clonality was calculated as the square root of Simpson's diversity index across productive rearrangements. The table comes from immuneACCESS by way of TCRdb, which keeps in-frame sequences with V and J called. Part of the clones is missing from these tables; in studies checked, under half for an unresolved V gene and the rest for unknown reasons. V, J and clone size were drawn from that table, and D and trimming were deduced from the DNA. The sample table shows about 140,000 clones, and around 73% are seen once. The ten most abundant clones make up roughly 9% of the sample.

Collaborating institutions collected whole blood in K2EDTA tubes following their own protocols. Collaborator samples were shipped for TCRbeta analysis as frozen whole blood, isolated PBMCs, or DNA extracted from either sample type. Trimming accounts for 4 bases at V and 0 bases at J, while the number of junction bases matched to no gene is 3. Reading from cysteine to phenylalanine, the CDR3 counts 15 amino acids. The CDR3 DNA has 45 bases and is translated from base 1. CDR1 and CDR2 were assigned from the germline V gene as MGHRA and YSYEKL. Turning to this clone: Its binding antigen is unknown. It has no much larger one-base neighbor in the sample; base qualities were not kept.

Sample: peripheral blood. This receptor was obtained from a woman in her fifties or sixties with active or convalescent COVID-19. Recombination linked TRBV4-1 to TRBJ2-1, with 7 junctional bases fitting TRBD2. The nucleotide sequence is TGCGCCAGCAGCCTCGGGACTACCTCCTACAATGAGCAGTTCTTC. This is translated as CASSLGTTSYNEQFF.